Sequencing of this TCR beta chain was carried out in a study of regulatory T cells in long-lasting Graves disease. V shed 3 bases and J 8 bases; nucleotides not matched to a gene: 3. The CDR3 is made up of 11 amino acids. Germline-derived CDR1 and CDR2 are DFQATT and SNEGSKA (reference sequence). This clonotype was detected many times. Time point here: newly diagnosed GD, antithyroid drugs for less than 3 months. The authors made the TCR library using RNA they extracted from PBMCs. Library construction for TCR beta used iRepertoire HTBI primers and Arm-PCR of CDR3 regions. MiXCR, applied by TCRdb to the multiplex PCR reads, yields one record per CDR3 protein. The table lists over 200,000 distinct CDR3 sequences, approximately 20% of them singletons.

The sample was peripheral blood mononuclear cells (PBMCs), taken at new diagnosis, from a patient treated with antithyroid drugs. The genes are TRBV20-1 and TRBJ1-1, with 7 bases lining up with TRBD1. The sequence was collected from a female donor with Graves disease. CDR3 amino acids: CSASRGREAFF. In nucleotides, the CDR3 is TGCAGTGCTAGTAGGGGGCGAGAAGCTTTCTTT.